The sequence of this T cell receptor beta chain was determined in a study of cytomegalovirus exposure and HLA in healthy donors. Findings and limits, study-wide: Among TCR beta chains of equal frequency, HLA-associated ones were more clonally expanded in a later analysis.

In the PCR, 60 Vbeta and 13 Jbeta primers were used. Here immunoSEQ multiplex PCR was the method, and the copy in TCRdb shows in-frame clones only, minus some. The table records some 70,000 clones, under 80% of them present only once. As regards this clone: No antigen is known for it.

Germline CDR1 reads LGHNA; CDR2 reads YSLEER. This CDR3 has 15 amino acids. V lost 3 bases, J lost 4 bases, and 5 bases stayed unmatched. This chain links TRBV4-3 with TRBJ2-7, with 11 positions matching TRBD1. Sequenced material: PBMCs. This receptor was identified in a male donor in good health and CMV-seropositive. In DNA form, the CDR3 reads TGCGCCAGCAGCCATAGCCGGGACAGGGGGTACGAGCAGTACTTC. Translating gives CASSHSRDRGYEQYF.